This T cell receptor beta chain was identified during a study of response to subunit inactivated influenza vaccine. One entry per CDR3 protein results from TCRdb running MiXCR on the RT-PCR reads. The sample holds about 540,000 distinct CDR3 sequences, 20% to 25% seen once. V lost 0 bases and J 4 bases, leaving 10 bases between the germline ends. CDR1 and CDR2 from the germline V gene are LGHNA and YSLEER. The CDR3 spans 15 residues. The sample was also reused in another study, on T cells expressing NK-cell markers. According to that study: Template switching by 5'RACE with UMIs generated the TCR beta cDNA. Sorted CD3+CD56-NKG2C+, CD3+CD56+NKG2C- and CD3+CD56+NKG2C+ T cells were the source of the TCR beta repertoires.

The chain combines TRBV4-3 with TRBJ2-1; D is uncertain. The sequences come from CD4+ T cells sorted from PBMCs, collected 11 to 12 days after vaccination. The clonotype was recovered from a man aged 50-59 years who received an inactivated influenza vaccine. The CDR3 loop is CASSQDRFSYNEQFF. CDR3 DNA sequence: TGCGCCAGCAGCCAAGATCGGTTCAGTTACAATGAGCAGTTCTTC.